Each of the 17 T cell receptor beta chains below was sequenced from the same sample in a study of blood T cell repertoires in COVID-19. This table comes from immunoSEQ multiplex PCR, and its TCRdb copy is limited to in-frame clones, with some not included. The table has around 250,000 clones, 80% to 90% seen once. Material for sequencing was peripheral blood. The receptors derive from a man aged 40-50 years with active or convalescent COVID-19.

The rearrangement uses TRBV5-5 and TRBJ1-3, with 8 bases aligning to TRBD1. The J segment lost 3 bases and the V segment lost 0 bases, leaving 5 bases of the junction unmatched. Germline V gene sequence: CDR1 SGHKS, CDR2 YYEKEE (reference sequence). This CDR3 spans 16 amino acids. The CDR3 region is CASSLGLQGDGNTIYF. CDR3 DNA: TGTGCCAGCAGCTTGGGACTACAGGGGGATGGAAACACCATATATTTT.

This chain uses TRBV5-6 with TRBJ2-1; TRBD1 is a possible D gene (6 bases). Trimming took 2 bases from V and 2 from J, leaving 17 bases between them. Per germline, CDR1 SGHDT and CDR2 YYEEEE. The CDR3 covers 17 residues. In nucleotides, the CDR3 is TGTGCCAGCAGCTTAAGGGGGTGGGGACCAACCTACAATGAGCAGTTCTTC. The encoded protein is CASSLRGWGPTYNEQFF.

The chain joins TRBV19 to TRBJ1-6, with TRBD1 identical over 8 bases. There are 15 residues in the CDR3. J was trimmed by 6 bases and V by 3 bases; bases with no gene match: 4. CDR1 is LNHDA, CDR2 SQIVND, per germline (reference sequence). The DNA for the CDR3 is TGTGCCAGTAGTATCGACAGGGGTCCTAATTCACCCCTCCACTTT. Translated: CASSIDRGPNSPLHF. The full variable domain, with the rest looked up from reference TRBV19 and TRBJ1-6, is DGGITQSPKYLFRKEGQNVTLSCEQNLNHDAMYWYRQDPGQGLRLIYYSQIVNDFQKGDIAEGYSVSREKKESFPLTVTSAQKNPTAFYLCASSIDRGPNSPLHFGNGTRLTVT.

The rearrangement uses TRBV11-2 and TRBJ1-1, with a weak D call TRBD1 (6 bases). This CDR3 has 16 amino acids. Trimming stripped 5 bases from V and 1 base from J, with 17 bases between. CDR1 SGHAT and CDR2 FQNNGV come from the germline V gene. The CDR3 coding sequence is TGTGCCAGCAGCATCCTTGGGGGGGGGCCGAACACTGAAGCTTTCTTT. This sequence encodes CASSILGGGPNTEAFF.

This chain uses TRBV12-3 or TRBV12-4 with TRBJ1-1; TRBD1 matches at 9 bases. With 8 bases clipped from V and 3 bases from J, the junction kept 1 base outside the gene matches. CDR3 size: 12 residues. The CDR3 protein is CASGDRDTEAFF. CDR3 sequence (DNA): TGTGCCAGCGGGGACAGGGACACTGAAGCTTTCTTT.

This sequence joins TRBV5-1 and TRBJ1-1; D gene ambiguous. The V end lost 4 bases, the J end lost 7 bases, and 17 bases lay between the germline ends. The CDR3 covers 14 residues. Germline CDR1 reads SGHRS; CDR2 reads YFSETQ. The CDR3 region is CASSLTGWVVEAFF. Written as DNA, the CDR3 is TGCGCCAGCAGCCTTACGGGGTGGGTTGTTGAAGCTTTCTTT.

The genes are TRBV25-1 and TRBJ1-2; 9 bases are a match to TRBD1. J lost 6 bases, V lost 6 bases, and 11 bases had no gene match. The CDR3 runs to 15 residues. CDR1 is MGHDK, CDR2 SYGVNS, per germline. The CDR3 region has the DNA TGTGCCAGCAGCTCTCCGGGACAGGGAGATAATGGCTACACCTTC. Translated: CASSSPGQGDNGYTF.

This clone appeared a few times. This chain uses TRBV15 with TRBJ1-2; D is unclear. Germline V gene sequence: CDR1 LNHNV, CDR2 YYDKDF (reference sequence). CDR3 length equals 14 residues. The V end lost 0 bases, the J end lost 2 bases, and 7 bases lay between the germline ends. This CDR3 reads CATSRDGRNYGYTF. The DNA of the CDR3 is TGTGCCACCAGCAGAGATGGCAGAAACTATGGCTACACCTTC.

The chain couples TRBV5-1 to TRBJ1-1; TRBD1 aligns across 8 bases. After removal of 0 bases from V and 4 bases from J, the junction contained 2 bases not matched to a gene. CDR3 length equals 14 residues. Germline assignment: CDR1 SGHRS and CDR2 YFSETQ. CDR3 in DNA: TGCGCCAGCAGCTTGGACAGGGGGGGCACTGAAGCTTTCTTT. Its protein is CASSLDRGGTEAFF.

J is TRBJ1-1 and V is TRBV18; 8 nucleotides agree with TRBD1. CDR1 is KGHSH and CDR2 is LQKENI in the germline V gene. V shed 3 bases and J 4 bases; nucleotides not matched to a gene: 10. The CDR3 loop spans 16 amino acids. The CDR3 DNA follows: TGTGCCAGCTCACCCGCAGGGGGCCTGGAGGGCACTGAAGCTTTCTTT. This codes for CASSPAGGLEGTEAFF.

DNA of the CDR3: TGTGCCAGCTCACCACCGGCAGGGAGGGACACTGAAGCTTTCTTT. As protein: CASSPPAGRDTEAFF. The chain couples TRBV18 to TRBJ1-1; D may be TRBD1 (5 bases). V lost 0 bases, J lost 3 bases, and 11 bases lay in between. Germline assignment: CDR1 KGHSH and CDR2 LQKENI. This CDR3 has 15 residues.

This sequence joins TRBV7-9 and TRBJ2-2; 7 nucleotides align to TRBD1. From germline, CDR1 is SEHNR and CDR2 FQNEAQ (reference sequence). There are 14 residues in the CDR3. Losses at the gene ends were 5 bases for V and 3 bases for J; bases not matched to a gene: 3. The CDR3 protein is CASSRDSYTGELFF. The CDR3 nucleotides are TGTGCCAGCAGCCGGGACAGTTACACCGGGGAGCTGTTTTTT.

J is TRBJ2-5 and V is TRBV6-5; TRBD2 is a possible D gene (6 bases). The V and J ends lost 4 bases and 0 bases respectively, with 12 bases between them. The germline V gene has CDR1 MNHEY and CDR2 SVGAGI. The CDR3 totals 15 residues. The CDR3 loop is CASSLGGTYQETQYF. The DNA for the CDR3 is TGTGCCAGCAGTTTGGGCGGGACCTACCAAGAGACCCAGTACTTC.

The V gene is TRBV6-6, the J gene TRBJ2-1; 9 positions match TRBD1. V shed 6 bases and J 0 bases; nucleotides not matched to a gene: 3. Looked up from germline, CDR1 is MNHNY and CDR2 is SVGAGI (reference sequence). The CDR3 contains 15 residues. CDR3 nucleotide sequence: TGTGCCAGCAGAGGGGGACAGGGCTCCTACAATGAGCAGTTCTTC. Its protein product is CASRGGQGSYNEQFF.

This clone was recorded once. This chain connects TRBV3-1 (or the pseudogene TRBV3-2) to TRBJ1-2, with 7 nucleotides matching TRBD1. CDR3 length equals 18 residues. The V and J ends lost 4 bases and 6 bases, in that order; junction bases with no gene match: 20. From germline, CDR1 is LGHDT and CDR2 YNNKEL (reference sequence). The CDR3 coding sequence is TGTGCCAGCAGCCCGACCCCCGGACAGGCTGCCACAGTGGATGGCTACACCTTC. Translated, it gives CASSPTPGQAATVDGYTF.

The chain's CDR3 is CASSPKTSGLGEQYF. In nucleotides, the CDR3 is TGTGCCAGCTCACCTAAGACTAGCGGGTTAGGGGAGCAGTACTTC. The chain joins TRBV18 to TRBJ2-7; 10 bases are shared with TRBD2. The germline V gene has CDR1 KGHSH and CDR2 LQKENI. Unmatched junction bases numbered 9, after V lost 3 bases and J lost 7 bases. The CDR3 totals 15 residues.

The rearrangement joins TRBV19 to TRBJ1-6; D is ambiguous. The V end was cut by 1 base, the J end by 6 bases, with 16 bases between. The CDR3 extends over 17 amino acids. Germline CDR1 reads LNHDA; CDR2 reads SQIVND (reference sequence). CDR3 residues: CASSIVWLGRSNSPLHF. The CDR3 nucleotides are TGTGCCAGTAGTATAGTTTGGCTCGGGAGGAGTAATTCACCCCTCCACTTT. Using reference TRBV19 and TRBJ1-6 for the parts outside the CDR3, the full variable domain is DGGITQSPKYLFRKEGQNVTLSCEQNLNHDAMYWYRQDPGQGLRLIYYSQIVNDFQKGDIAEGYSVSREKKESFPLTVTSAQKNPTAFYLCASSIVWLGRSNSPLHFGNGTRLTVT.